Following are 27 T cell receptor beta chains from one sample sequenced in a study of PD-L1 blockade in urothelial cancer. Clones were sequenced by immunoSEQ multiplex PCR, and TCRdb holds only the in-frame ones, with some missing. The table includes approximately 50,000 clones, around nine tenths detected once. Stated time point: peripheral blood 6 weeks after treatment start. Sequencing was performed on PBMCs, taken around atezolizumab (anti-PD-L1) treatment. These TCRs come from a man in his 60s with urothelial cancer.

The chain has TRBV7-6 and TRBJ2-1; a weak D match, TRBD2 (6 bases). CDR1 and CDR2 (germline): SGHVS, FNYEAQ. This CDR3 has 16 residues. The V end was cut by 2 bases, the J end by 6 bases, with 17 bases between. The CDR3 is CASSLPGGDGINEQFF. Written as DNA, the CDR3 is TGTGCCAGCAGCTTACCAGGAGGGGATGGGATCAATGAGCAGTTCTTC.

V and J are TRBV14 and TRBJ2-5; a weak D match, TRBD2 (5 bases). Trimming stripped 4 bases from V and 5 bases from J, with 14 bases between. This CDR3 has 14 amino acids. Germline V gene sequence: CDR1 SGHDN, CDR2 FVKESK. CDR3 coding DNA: TGTGCCAGCAGCCCGGCGGGTTTTGGGGAGACCCAGTACTTC. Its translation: CASSPAGFGETQYF.

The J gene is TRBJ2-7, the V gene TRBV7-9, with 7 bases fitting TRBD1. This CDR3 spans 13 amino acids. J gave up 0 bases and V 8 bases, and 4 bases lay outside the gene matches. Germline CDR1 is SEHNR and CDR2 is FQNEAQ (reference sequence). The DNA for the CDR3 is TGTGCCAGCGGCGGACAGGCCTCCTACGAGCAGTACTTC. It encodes CASGGQASYEQYF.

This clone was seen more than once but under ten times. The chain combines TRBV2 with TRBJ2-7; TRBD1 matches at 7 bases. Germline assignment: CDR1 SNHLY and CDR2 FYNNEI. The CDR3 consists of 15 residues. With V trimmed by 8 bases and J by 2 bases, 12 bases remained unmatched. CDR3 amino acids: CASGDPGQTAYEQYF. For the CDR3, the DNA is TGTGCCAGCGGGGACCCGGGACAGACAGCCTACGAGCAGTACTTC.

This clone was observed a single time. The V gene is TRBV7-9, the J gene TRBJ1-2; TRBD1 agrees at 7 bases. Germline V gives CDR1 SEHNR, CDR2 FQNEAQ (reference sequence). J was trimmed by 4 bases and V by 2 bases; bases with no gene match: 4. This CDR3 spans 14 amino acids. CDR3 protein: CASSLRSGGYGYTF. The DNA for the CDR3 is TGTGCCAGCAGCTTAAGGTCAGGGGGCTATGGCTACACCTTC.

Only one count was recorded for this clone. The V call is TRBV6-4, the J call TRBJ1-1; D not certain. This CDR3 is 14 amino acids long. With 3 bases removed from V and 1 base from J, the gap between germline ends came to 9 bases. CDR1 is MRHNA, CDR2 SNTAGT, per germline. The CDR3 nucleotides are TGTGCCAGCAGTGATTCCTCCCGGAACACTGAAGCTTTCTTT. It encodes CASSDSSRNTEAFF.

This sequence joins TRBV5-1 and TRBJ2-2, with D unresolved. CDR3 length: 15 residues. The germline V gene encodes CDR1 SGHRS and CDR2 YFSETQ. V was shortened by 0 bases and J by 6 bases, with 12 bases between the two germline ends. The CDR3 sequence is CASSLAEVSAGELFF. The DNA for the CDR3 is TGCGCCAGCAGCTTGGCCGAGGTGTCGGCCGGGGAGCTGTTTTTT.

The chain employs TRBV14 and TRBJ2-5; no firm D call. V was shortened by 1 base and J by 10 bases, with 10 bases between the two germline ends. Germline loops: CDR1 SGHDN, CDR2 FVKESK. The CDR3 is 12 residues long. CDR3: CASSQAAAGQYF. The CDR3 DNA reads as TGTGCCAGCAGCCAAGCAGCCGCAGGCCAGTACTTC.

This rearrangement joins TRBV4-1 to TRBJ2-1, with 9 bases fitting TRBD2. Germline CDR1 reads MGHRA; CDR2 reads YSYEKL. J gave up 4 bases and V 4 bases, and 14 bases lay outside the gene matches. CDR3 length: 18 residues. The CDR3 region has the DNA TGCGCCAGCAGCCTCTTCGGGGAGGCGGGGGGGCGGTACAATGAGCAGTTCTTC. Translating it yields CASSLFGEAGGRYNEQFF.

CDR3 nucleotide sequence: TGTGCCAGCTCACCAACCGACACAAACTCTGGAAACACCATATATTTT. It specifies CASSPTDTNSGNTIYF. This rearrangement joins TRBV18 to TRBJ1-3, with D unresolved. Germline-derived CDR1 and CDR2 are KGHSH and LQKENI. CDR3 length equals 16 residues. Trimming shortened V by 2 bases and J by 0 bases, and 11 bases separated the two germline ends.

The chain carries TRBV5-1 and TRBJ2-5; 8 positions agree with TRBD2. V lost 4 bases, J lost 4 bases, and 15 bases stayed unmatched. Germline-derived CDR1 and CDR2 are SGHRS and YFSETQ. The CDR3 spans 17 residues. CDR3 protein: CASSQLGGTRWGETQYF. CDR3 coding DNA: TGCGCCAGCAGCCAACTAGGGGGGACTAGGTGGGGAGAGACCCAGTACTTC.

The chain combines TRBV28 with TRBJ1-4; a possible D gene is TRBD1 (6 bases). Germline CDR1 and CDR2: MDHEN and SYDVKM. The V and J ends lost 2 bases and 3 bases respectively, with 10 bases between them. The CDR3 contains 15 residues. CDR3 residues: CASSLGGRPNEKLFF. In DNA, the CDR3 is TGTGCCAGCAGTTTAGGGGGCAGACCTAATGAAAAACTGTTTTTT. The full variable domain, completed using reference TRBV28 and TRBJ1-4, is DVKVTQSSRYLVKRTGEKVFLECVQDMDHENMFWYRQDPGLGLRLIYFSYDVKMKEKGDIPEGYSVSREKKERFSLILESASTNQTSMYLCASSLGGRPNEKLFFGSGTQLSVL.

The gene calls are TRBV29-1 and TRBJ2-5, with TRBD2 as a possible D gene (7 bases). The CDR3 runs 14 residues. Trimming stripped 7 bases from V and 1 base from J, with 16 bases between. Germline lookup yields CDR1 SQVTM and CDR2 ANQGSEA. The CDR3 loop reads CSADWGGAQETQYF. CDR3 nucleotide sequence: TGCAGCGCCGACTGGGGGGGGGCCCAAGAGACCCAGTACTTC. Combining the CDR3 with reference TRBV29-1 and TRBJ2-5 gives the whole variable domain SAVISQKPSRDICQRGTSLTIQCQVDSQVTMMFWYRQQPGQSLTLIATANQGSEATYESGFVIDKFPISRPNLTFSTLTVSNMSPEDSSIYLCSADWGGAQETQYFGPGTRLLVL.

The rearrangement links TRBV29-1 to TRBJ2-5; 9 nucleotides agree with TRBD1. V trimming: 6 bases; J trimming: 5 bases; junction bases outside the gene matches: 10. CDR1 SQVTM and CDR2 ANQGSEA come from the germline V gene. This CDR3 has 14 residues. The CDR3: CSVKTGTGWETQYF. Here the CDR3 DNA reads TGCAGCGTCAAGACCGGGACAGGGTGGGAGACCCAGTACTTC.

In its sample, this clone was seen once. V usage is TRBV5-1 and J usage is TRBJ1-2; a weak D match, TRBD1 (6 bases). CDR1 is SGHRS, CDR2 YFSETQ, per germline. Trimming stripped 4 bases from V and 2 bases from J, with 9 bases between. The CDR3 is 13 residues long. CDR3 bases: TGCGCCAGCAGCGCAGGGGTGAACTATGGCTACACCTTC. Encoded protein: CASSAGVNYGYTF.

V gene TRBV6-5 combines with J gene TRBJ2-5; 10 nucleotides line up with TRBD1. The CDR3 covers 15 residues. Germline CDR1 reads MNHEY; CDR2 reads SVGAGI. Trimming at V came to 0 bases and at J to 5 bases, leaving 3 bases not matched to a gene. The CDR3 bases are TGTGCCAGCAGTTACTCGACAGGGGGCCTTGAGACCCAGTACTTC. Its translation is CASSYSTGGLETQYF.

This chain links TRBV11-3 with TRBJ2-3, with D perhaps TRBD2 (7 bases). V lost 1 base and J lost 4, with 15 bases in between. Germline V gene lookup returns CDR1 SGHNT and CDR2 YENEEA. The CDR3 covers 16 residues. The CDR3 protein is CASSLGGGGRSDTQYF. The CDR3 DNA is TGTGCCAGCAGCTTAGGAGGGGGAGGGCGGTCAGATACGCAGTATTTT.

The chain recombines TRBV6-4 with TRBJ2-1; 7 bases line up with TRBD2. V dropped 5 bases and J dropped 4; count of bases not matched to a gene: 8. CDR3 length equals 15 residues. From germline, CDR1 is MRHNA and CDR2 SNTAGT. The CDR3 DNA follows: TGTGCCAGCAGTCAGAGTCTAGCGGAATACAATGAGCAGTTCTTC. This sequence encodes CASSQSLAEYNEQFF.

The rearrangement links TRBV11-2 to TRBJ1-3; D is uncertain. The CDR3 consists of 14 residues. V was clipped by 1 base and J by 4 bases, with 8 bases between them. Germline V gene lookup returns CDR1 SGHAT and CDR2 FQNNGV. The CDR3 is CASSLGDNGNTIYF. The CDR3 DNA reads TGTGCCAGCAGCTTAGGAGACAACGGAAACACCATATATTTT.

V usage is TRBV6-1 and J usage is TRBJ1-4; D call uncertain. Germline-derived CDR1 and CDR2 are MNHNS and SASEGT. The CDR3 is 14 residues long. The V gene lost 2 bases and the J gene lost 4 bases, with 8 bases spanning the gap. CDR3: CASSERGVNEKLFF. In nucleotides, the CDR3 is TGTGCCAGCAGTGAAAGAGGTGTTAATGAAAAACTGTTTTTT.

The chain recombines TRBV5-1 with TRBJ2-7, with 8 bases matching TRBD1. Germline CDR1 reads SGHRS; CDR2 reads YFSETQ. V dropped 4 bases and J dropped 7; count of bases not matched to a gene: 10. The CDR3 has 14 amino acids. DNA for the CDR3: TGCGCCAGCAGCAGACAACCAGGGGGCGAGGAGCAGTACTTC. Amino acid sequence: CASSRQPGGEEQYF. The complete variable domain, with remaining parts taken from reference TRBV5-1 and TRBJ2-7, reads KAGVTQTPRYLIKTRGQQVTLSCSPISGHRSVSWYQQTPGQGLQFLFEYFSETQRNKGNFPGRFSGRQFSNSRSEMNVSTLELGDSALYLCASSRQPGGEEQYFGPGTRLTVT.

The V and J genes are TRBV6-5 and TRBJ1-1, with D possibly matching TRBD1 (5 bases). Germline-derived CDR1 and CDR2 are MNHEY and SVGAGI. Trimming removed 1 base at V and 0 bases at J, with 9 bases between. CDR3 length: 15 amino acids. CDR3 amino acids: CASSYFETVNTEAFF. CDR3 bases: TGTGCCAGCAGTTACTTCGAGACAGTGAACACTGAAGCTTTCTTT.

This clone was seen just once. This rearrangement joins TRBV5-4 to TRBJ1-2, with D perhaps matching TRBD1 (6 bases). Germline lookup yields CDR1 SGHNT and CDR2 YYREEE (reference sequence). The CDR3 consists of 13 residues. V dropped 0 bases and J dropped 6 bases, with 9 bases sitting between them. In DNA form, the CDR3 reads TGTGCCAGCAGCTTGGATCCAGGGGATGGCTACACCTTC. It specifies CASSLDPGDGYTF.

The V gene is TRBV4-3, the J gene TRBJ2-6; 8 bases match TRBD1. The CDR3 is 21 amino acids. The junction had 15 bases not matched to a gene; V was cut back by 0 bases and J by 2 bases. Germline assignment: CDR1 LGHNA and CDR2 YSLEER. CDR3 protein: CASSQDFHTGTGLAGANVLTF. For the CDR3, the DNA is TGCGCCAGCAGCCAAGACTTCCATACCGGGACAGGACTTGCTGGGGCCAACGTCCTGACTTTC.

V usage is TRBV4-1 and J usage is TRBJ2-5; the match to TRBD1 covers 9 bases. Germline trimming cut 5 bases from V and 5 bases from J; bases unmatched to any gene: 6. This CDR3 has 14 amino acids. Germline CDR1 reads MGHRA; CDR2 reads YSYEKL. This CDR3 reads CASSGQGRLETQYF. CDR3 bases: TGCGCCAGCAGCGGACAGGGGAGGTTGGAGACCCAGTACTTC.

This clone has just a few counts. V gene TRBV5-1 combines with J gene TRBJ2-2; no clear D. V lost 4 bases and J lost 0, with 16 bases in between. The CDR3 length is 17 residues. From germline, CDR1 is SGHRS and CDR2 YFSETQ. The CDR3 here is CASSPGFGRTNTGELFF. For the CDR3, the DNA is TGCGCCAGCAGCCCCGGGTTTGGCAGAACGAACACCGGGGAGCTGTTTTTT.

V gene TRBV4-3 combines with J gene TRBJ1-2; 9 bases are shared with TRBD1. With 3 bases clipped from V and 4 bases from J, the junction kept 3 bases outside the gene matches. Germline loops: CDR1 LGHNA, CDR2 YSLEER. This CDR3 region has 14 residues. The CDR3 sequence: CASSQDRGVYGYTF. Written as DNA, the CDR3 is TGCGCCAGCAGCCAGGACAGGGGCGTCTATGGCTACACCTTC.